Listed here is a single TCR beta chain. Its recognized antigen is unknown. Per-base qualities were not stored, and no clone one base away is much larger. This specimen includes other DNA sequences encoding the same CDR3. V gives up 4 bases and J gives up 8 bases, and the segment between their germline ends measures 8 bases. The CDR3, from cysteine to phenylalanine, totals 11 residues. CDR3 DNA only is kept here, 33 bases in frame from base 1. CDR1 and CDR2, looked up from the germline V gene (reference sequence), are DFQATT and SNEGSKA. TCR CDR3 regions were amplified from genomic DNA by multiplex PCR using the deep immunoSEQ assay. Extracted genomic DNA from each cell subset was distributed evenly across all wells of several immunoSEQ 96-well plates, and each plate was treated as a replicate. Each replicate PCR for sorted subsets received approximately 220 ng genomic DNA, equal to about 29,000 T cell genomes. Purified libraries were measured with a Qubit 3.0 fluorometer, size-checked on a Bioanalyzer 2100, and measured again with the KAPA Library Quantification kit. Every immunoSEQ 96-well plate was sequenced on a separate single-read 150-cycle Illumina NextSeq 550 flow cell. The original pipeline was this. Because the immunoSEQ output included only junctional sequences and no quality scores, the filtering could not be the same as the filtering used for full-length reads. Sequences were annotated with PyIR, a Python wrapper for IgBLAST v1.9, using IMGT germline references to assign V/J genes and CDR3. Reads were removed for weak V/J assignments (E-value above 1e-6), missing CDR3, stop codons, out-of-frame junctions, or ambiguous translated residues. V3J clonotypes were defined as sequences sharing the same inferred V gene, J gene, and CDR3 amino acid sequence. The percentage overlap between two repertoires was calculated by dividing the number of shared unique clonotypes by the size of the smaller repertoire. Three approaches were used to assess repertoire richness: RTK rarefaction, the Chao1 estimator, and Recon v2.1 estimates of unobserved clonotypes. For all TCRbeta clonotypes obtained by the gDNA method from several donors, generation probabilities were computed with OLGA. The source is immuneACCESS, and TCRdb retained only in-frame sequences with V and J called. Part of the clones is not carried over; for the studies checked, unresolved V genes explain less than half of this, and the remainder is unexplained. D and trimming were read from the DNA, whereas the V and J calls and clone size are those reported in that table. The sample records hundreds of thousands of clones, about three quarters of which are singletons. The ten biggest clones cover roughly 1.9% of the sample.

These data belong to a study of shared clonotypes between healthy human individuals (dated by TCRdb to about 2020). For context, the study as a whole: The cohort included a few men and a couple of women between 18 and 49 years of age. Per donor, leukapheresis produced somewhere between about 0.94 and 9 billion PBMCs. Different laboratories and diverse techniques were used to prepare libraries and sequence TCR repertoires, to increase sequencing depth and limit assay-specific biases. To estimate repertoire size and how much clonotypes are shared between individuals, the study performed deep sequencing of blood TCR repertoires from roughly five healthy adults. For each donor, CD4 naive and CD4 memory were each run on three plates, CD8 naive on two plates, and CD8 memory on one plate. The paper's findings and limits, for the study overall: Across a handful of donors, roughly 5% of naive CD4, roughly 3.5% of naive CD8, 2.3% of memory CD4, and 0.4% of memory CD8 clonotypes were shared. Incomplete sequencing was indicated by rarefaction of sorted-subset datasets, despite the large sequencing depth. Higher generation probabilities were observed for clonotypes shared by all four sorted-subset donors than for non-shared clonotypes. The genetic and exposure-history diversity represented was limited by the small number of donors. Sampling was restricted to blood, and TCR repertoires in tissue are likely to differ from TCR repertoires in blood. Naive subsets generally had larger estimated clonotype richness than memory subsets. Pairwise subsampling indicated that sequencing depth was expected to affect the degree of clonotype sharing among donors.

Donors were healthy HIV-negative adults with no recently reported acute infections or vaccinations. Only Caucasian adults living in Nashville, Tennessee, USA were represented among the donors. CD4+ T cells were enriched by magnetic negative selection, after which naive cells were positively selected on CD45RA and the negative fraction was taken as the memory subset. Blood was obtained by leukapheresis, after which PBMCs were separated by Ficoll-Histopaque density gradient centrifugation and cryopreserved in liquid nitrogen vapor phase. Purity and quantity of every magnetically sorted T cell population were checked by analytical flow cytometry. From each sorted fraction, genomic DNA was isolated and quantified by UV absorbance on a Nanodrop 2000c.

Sample: memory CD4+ T cells sorted from blood. This specimen's cell subset or site label, interpreted: CD45RA-negative fraction. In this chain, TRBV20-1 is recombined with TRBJ1-4; the D gene is perhaps TRBD1, from 6 matching bases. This TCR came from a woman aged 30 to 39 in good health. The CDR3 reads CSANTGEKLFF. The base sequence is TGCAGTGCTAACACAGGGGAAAAACTGTTTTTT.